One and the same sample provided the 10 T cell receptor beta chains below, sequenced in a study of blood T cell repertoires in COVID-19. This table comes from immunoSEQ multiplex PCR, and its TCRdb copy is limited to in-frame clones, with some not included. The table lists 250,000 to 400,000 clones, 90% of them singletons. What was sequenced was peripheral blood. These receptors all come from a woman aged 25 to 45 with COVID-19, enrolled during active disease.

The V and J genes are TRBV19 and TRBJ1-5; TRBD1 is a possible D gene (5 bases). Trimming left V 6 bases short and J 0 bases short, with 12 bases between. The germline CDR1 and CDR2 sequences are LNHDA and SQIVND (reference sequence). The CDR3 covers 15 residues. The CDR3 sequence is CASRAGQNSNQPQHF. Written as DNA, the CDR3 is TGTGCCAGTAGAGCGGGGCAGAATAGCAATCAGCCCCAGCATTTT.

The chain uses TRBV2 and TRBJ2-3, with 8 bases fitting TRBD2. The CDR3 is 15 amino acids. V was pared by 6 bases and J by 0 bases, with 5 bases of the junction left unmatched. Per germline, CDR1 SNHLY and CDR2 FYNNEI. This chain's CDR3 is CASSPSGGSTDTQYF. CDR3 nucleotides: TGTGCCAGCAGCCCCAGCGGGGGTAGCACAGATACGCAGTATTTT.

The gene calls are TRBV28 and TRBJ2-7; 8 bases line up with TRBD1. Trimming at V came to 0 bases and at J to 0 bases, leaving 22 bases not matched to a gene. Germline V gives CDR1 MDHEN, CDR2 SYDVKM. The CDR3 sequence is 22 residues long. This chain's CDR3 is CASSLWQGADPFPEISSYEQYF. The CDR3 region has the DNA TGTGCCAGCAGTTTATGGCAGGGGGCCGACCCCTTCCCAGAAATTTCCTCCTACGAGCAGTACTTC.

This clone was recorded a few times. V is TRBV7-5 and J is TRBJ1-1; the D call of TRBD1 is as the table states it, not checked on the DNA. TRBV7-5 counts as a pseudogene. This CDR3 is built from 17 residues. The CDR3 DNA reads TGTGTCAGAAGTGAACGGACAGGGGGCGCCCCGGGGACTGAAGCTTTCTTT. Its translation: CVRSERTGGAPGTEAFF.

J is TRBJ1-6 and V is TRBV28; D gene unclear. This CDR3 comprises 17 residues. Germline-derived CDR1 and CDR2 are MDHEN and SYDVKM. The V end lost 1 base, the J end lost 4 bases, and 14 bases lay between the germline ends. The CDR3 region is CASSLFTSRGYNSPLHF. DNA for the CDR3: TGTGCCAGCAGTTTATTCACCAGTCGGGGTTATAATTCACCCCTCCACTTT.

The rearrangement joins TRBV11-2 to TRBJ2-3; D possibly corresponds to TRBD2 (7 bases). The ends were cut back, 5 bases at V and 3 bases at J, with 18 bases in the middle. From germline, CDR1 is SGHAT and CDR2 FQNNGV. The CDR3 is made up of 16 amino acids. The CDR3 protein is CASSPRGGARTDTQYF. The CDR3 coding sequence is TGTGCCAGCAGCCCCCGAGGGGGGGCCCGGACAGATACGCAGTATTTT.

The chain employs TRBV14 and TRBJ2-2; 7 positions agree with TRBD1. V was clipped by 4 bases and J by 5 bases; unmatched bases: 7. The length of the CDR3 is 15 residues. Germline CDR1 reads SGHDN; CDR2 reads FVKESK. CDR3 residues: CASSRHRGETGELFF. DNA for the CDR3: TGTGCCAGCAGCCGGCACAGGGGCGAGACCGGGGAGCTGTTTTTT.

The chain combines TRBV5-1 with TRBJ2-2; possible D gene TRBD1, 5 bases. V shed 0 bases and J shed 5 bases, with 11 bases lying between them. This CDR3 is 15 amino acids long. From germline, CDR1 is SGHRS and CDR2 YFSETQ. CDR3 amino acids: CASSLAAGWTGELFF. CDR3 sequence (DNA): TGCGCCAGCAGCTTGGCAGCAGGGTGGACCGGGGAGCTGTTTTTT.

As for this clone: The same CDR3 is also encoded by other DNA sequences in this sample. The rearrangement links TRBV5-1 to TRBJ2-7, with D tentatively TRBD1 (6 bases). Germline V lookup: CDR1 SGHRS, CDR2 YFSETQ. Trimming took 4 bases from V and 0 from J, leaving 8 bases between them. This CDR3 contains 13 residues. CDR3 protein: CASSPDSSYEQYF. For the CDR3, the DNA is TGCGCCAGCAGCCCGGACAGCTCCTACGAGCAGTACTTC.

The V call is TRBV13, the J call TRBJ2-2, with 13 positions matching TRBD2. The V gene's germline CDR1 is PRHDT and CDR2 FYEKMQ (reference sequence). The CDR3 sequence is 19 residues long. V dropped 4 bases and J dropped 1; count of bases not matched to a gene: 9. The CDR3 sequence: CASSSPSGTSGVNTGELFF. The CDR3 bases are TGTGCCAGCAGCTCACCATCCGGGACTAGCGGGGTGAACACCGGGGAGCTGTTTTTT.